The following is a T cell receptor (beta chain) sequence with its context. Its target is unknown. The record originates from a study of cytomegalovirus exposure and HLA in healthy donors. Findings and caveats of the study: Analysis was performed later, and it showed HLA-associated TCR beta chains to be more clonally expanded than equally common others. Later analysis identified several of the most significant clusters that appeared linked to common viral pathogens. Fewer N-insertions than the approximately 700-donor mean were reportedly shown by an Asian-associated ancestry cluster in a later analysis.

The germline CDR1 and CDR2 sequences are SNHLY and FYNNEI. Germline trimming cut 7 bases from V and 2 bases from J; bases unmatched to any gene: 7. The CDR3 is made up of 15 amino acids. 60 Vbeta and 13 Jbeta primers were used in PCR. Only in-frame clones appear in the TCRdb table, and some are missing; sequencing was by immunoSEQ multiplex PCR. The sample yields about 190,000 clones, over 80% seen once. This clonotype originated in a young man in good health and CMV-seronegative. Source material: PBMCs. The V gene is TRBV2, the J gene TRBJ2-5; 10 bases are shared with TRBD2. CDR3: CASNILAGVQETQYF. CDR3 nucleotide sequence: TGTGCCAGCAATATTCTAGCGGGAGTTCAAGAGACCCAGTACTTC. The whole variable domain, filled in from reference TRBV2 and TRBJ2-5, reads EPEVTQTPSHQVTQMGQEVILRCVPISNHLYFYWYRQILGQKVEFLVSFYNNEISEKSEIFDDQFSVERPDGSNFTLKIRSTKLEDSAMYFCASNILAGVQETQYFGPGTRLLVL.